This T cell receptor (beta chain) is drawn from a study of cytomegalovirus exposure and HLA in healthy donors. PCR was performed using 60 Vbeta and 13 Jbeta primers. As originally analysed: An analysis that came later counted some 80 million unique TCR beta chains, around 12 million shared. Sequencing used immunoSEQ multiplex PCR; TCRdb keeps in-frame clones, though not all of them. V, J and clone size derive from that table, while D and trimming were established from the DNA sequence. This table holds 250,000 to 350,000 clones, 70% to 90% found once. As regards this clone: The antigen is unknown.

V was pared by 5 bases and J by 5 bases, with 8 bases of the junction left unmatched. The CDR3 spans 16 residues. CDR1 and CDR2 from the germline V gene are MNHEY and SMNVEV (reference sequence). The study's findings and limits: Earlier analysis found most TCR beta V segments productive about 87% or about 30% of the time.

This receptor was obtained from a woman between 18 and 29 years old in good health and CMV-seronegative. The chain links TRBV27 to TRBJ2-5; TRBD2 matches at 13 bases. The source material was PBMCs. CDR3 loop: CASSLLSGLAGETQYF. CDR3 DNA: TGTGCCAGCAGTCTCCTCTCGGGACTAGCGGGGGAGACCCAGTACTTC.